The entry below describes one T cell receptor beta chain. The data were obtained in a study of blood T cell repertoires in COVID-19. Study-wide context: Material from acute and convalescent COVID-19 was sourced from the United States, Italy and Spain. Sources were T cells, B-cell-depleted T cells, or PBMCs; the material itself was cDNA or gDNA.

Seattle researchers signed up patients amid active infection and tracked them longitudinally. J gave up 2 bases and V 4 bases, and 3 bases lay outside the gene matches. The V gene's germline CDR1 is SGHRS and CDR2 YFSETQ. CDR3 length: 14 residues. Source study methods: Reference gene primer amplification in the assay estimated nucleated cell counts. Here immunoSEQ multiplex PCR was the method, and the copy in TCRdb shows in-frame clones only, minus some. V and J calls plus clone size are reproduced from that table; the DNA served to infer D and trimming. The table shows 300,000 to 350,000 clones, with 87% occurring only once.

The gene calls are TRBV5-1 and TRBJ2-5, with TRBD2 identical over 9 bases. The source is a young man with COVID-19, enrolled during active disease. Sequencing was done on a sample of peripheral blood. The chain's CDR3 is CASSPGLAQETQYF. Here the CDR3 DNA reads TGCGCCAGCAGCCCGGGACTAGCACAAGAGACCCAGTACTTC.